This T cell receptor (beta chain) was obtained from a study of T-cell reconstitution after alpha-beta-depleted transplantation in children. Study conclusions and caveats: At day 60, the high TCRbeta diversity found in some patients originated from recipient T cells and thymic progenitors that had survived.

With regard to this clonotype: Its antigen is currently unknown.

TCRbeta library construction was performed incorporating unique molecular identifiers. MiXCR, applied by TCRdb to the PCR reads, yields one record per CDR3 protein. This sample has more than 40,000 distinct CDR3 sequences, with around 56% found just once. The sequence derives from a boy in the first two years of life with SCID, due to receive a stem cell transplant. Specimen: peripheral blood, collected before TCRalphabeta/CD19-depleted stem cell transplant.

CDR3 region: CASSLGGPNYGYTF. Written as DNA, the CDR3 is TGTGCCAGCAGCTTAGGCGGCCCCAACTATGGCTACACCTTC. J is TRBJ1-2 and V is TRBV7-9; no firm D call. Germline values: CDR1 SEHNR, CDR2 FQNEAQ (reference sequence). V was pared by 1 base and J by 2 bases, with 8 bases between. The length of the CDR3 is 14 residues.